This TCR beta chain was profiled in a study of blood T cell repertoires in COVID-19 (TCRdb year 2020). About the full investigation: Samples from collaborators originated in the United States, Italy and Spain and spanned both the acute and convalescent phases of COVID-19. The dataset comprised deeply sampled blood TCRbeta repertoires from subjects exposed to, actively infected with, or recovered from COVID-19. The samples were drawn from two sources: the first 160 participants of the ongoing ImmuneRACE study, and 1,000 to 1,500 subjects contributed by 6 global collaborators. A freely available public database, intended as a resource for researchers studying the immune response to SARS-CoV-2, is where the repertoires were released. Where HLA class I and class II types were available, the types were taken from metadata supplied by the sample provider, not from assay-based typing. The prospective study material was composed of cDNA or gDNA derived from T cells, B-cell-depleted T cells, or PBMCs. Nearly every sample came with metadata listing a de-identified subject ID, COVID-19 status, age in years and sex. The investigation overall reported the following: How much clinical and demographic metadata was included differed by source and by participant, and the metadata was provided uncurated.

Enrolling through a virtual design, the prospective study's participants ranged in age from roughly 18 to 90 years and lived across about two dozen United States geographic areas. In the prospective study, cohorts were assigned on the basis of participant-reported clinical history obtained from a screening survey and a study questionnaire. ImmuneRACE Cohort 3 recovered participants were defined by two consecutive negative NP/OP PCR tests, healthcare professional clearance, or symptom resolution. In the prospective study, mobile phlebotomists collected whole blood, serum and a nasopharyngeal or oropharyngeal swab from each participant. Additional blood draws and questionnaires over an approximately two-month period could optionally be provided by prospective study participants. Before DNA extraction, prospective study blood samples were shipped either frozen or at room temperature. On this clone: What this receptor recognizes is not known. There are no base qualities to consult, and no much larger clone falls within one base.

V trim: 6 bases; J trim: 0 bases; unmatched bases: 2. The CDR3 sequence holds 14 residues, the cysteine and phenylalanine included. Of the read, only the CDR3 DNA is kept; its 42 bases are in frame from base 1. For CDR1 and CDR2, the germline V gene lists MNHEY and SVGAGI. TCRbeta CDR3 regions were amplified from genomic DNA by means of the immunoSEQ Assay, a bias-controlled multiplex PCR. Regarding the original processing steps: Within the assay, amplification of reference gene primers was used to estimate how many nucleated cells each sample contained. Sequence reads were collapsed and filtered to measure the absolute abundance of every unique TCRbeta CDR3 rearrangement. For each sample, productive Simpson clonality was calculated by taking the square root of Simpson's diversity index across productive rearrangements. TCRdb's version of the immuneACCESS table is confined to in-frame rearrangements and falls short of the full clone set. An unresolved V gene accounts for under half of the shortfall where checked; the remainder is of unknown origin. V, J and clone size are those of that table, while D and trimming were read from the DNA. In all, the sample holds about 300,000 clones, and 89% of those were seen once. The ten largest make up 5% to 5.5% of the sample.

The rearranged chain carries TRBV6-5 and TRBJ1-3, and 7 junctional nucleotides match TRBD1. The specimen was PBMCs or T cells enriched from blood (not recorded which). The sequence was collected from a man between 60 and 75 years old who had recovered from COVID-19. The nucleotide sequence is TGTGCCAGCAGCACAGGGGTCTCTGGAAACACCATATATTTT. It translates to CASSTGVSGNTIYF.